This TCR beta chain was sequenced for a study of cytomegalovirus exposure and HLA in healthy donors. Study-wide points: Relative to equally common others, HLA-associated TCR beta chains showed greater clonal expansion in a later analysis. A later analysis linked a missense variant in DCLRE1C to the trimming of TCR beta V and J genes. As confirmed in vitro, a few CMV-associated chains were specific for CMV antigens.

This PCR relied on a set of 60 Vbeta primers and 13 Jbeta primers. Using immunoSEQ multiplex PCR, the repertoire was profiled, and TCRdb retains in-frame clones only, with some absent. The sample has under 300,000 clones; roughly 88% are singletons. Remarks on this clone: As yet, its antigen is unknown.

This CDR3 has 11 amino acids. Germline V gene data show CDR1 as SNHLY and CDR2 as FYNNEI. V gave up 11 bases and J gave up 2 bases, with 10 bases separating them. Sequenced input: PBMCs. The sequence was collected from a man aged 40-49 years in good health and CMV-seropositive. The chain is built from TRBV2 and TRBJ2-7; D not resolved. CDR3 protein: CAGLQTYEQYF. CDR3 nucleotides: TGTGCCGGCCTACAGACCTACGAGCAGTACTTC.